This T cell receptor (beta chain) was documented in a study of blood T cell repertoires in COVID-19. Overall study context: PBMCs, B-cell-depleted T cells, or T cells provided the cDNA or gDNA that made up the material.

The V and J ends lost 3 bases and 8 bases, in that order; junction bases with no gene match: 4. The CDR3 spans 13 residues. Seattle's enrolled individuals joined amid active infection and were then monitored longitudinally. Per the original data handling: Reference gene primer amplification gave estimated nucleated cell counts. Libraries were prepared by immunoSEQ multiplex PCR; TCRdb keeps only in-frame clonotypes and omits some of them. V and J calls and clone size come straight from that table; D and trimming were deduced from the DNA. The sample lists approximately 97,000 clones, 87% seen once, with 4% to 5.5% in the top ten.

Source material: peripheral blood. This clonotype originated in a woman between 50 and 59 years old with COVID-19, enrolled during active disease. The chain recombines TRBV12-3 or TRBV12-4 with TRBJ1-1; 9 nucleotides align to TRBD1. The CDR3 is CASSFVGQGEAFF. Here the CDR3 DNA reads TGTGCCAGCAGTTTTGTCGGACAGGGGGAAGCTTTCTTT.